This T cell receptor (beta chain) was profiled in a study of long-term antiretroviral therapy in people with HIV. The CDR3 spans 15 residues. Per germline, CDR1 SGHNT and CDR2 YYREEE (reference sequence). V was cut by 1 base and J by 5 bases, with 13 bases left in between. It was version v3.0 of the immunoSEQ assay that was run at survey level. The table came from immunoSEQ multiplex PCR; TCRdb's copy has only in-frame clones and leaves some out. The profile shows some 14,000 clones, about 80% of them singletons. This receptor was taken from a middle-aged man with HIV. This chain joins TRBV5-4 and TRBJ2-1, with D tentatively TRBD1 (6 bases). This specimen consisted of unsorted PBMCs, obtained just before starting antiretroviral therapy. The CDR3 here is CASSLPGVRNNEQFF. Written as DNA, the CDR3 is TGTGCCAGCAGCTTGCCAGGGGTCCGAAACAATGAGCAGTTCTTC.